This TCR beta chain was sequenced for a study of T and B cells in COVID-19 patients. Study-wide background: Recovered patients mostly had mild to moderate COVID-19 managed as outpatients. Active-infection patients were older, median roughly 65 years, than recovered patients, median approximately 36 years.

Findings and limits, study-wide: In COVID-19 patients, T cell receptor beta variable and joining gene use was reportedly strongly skewed. Exclusive to the recovered cohort were some 2,500 TCR clusters, about 33 of them with low generation probability.

Within the sample, this clonotype is medium-sized. The antigen is unknown. Blood genomic DNA input for TRB amplification was about 250-500 ng. The germline gives CDR1 SGHAT, CDR2 FQDESV (reference sequence). This CDR3 comprises 13 residues. The ends were cut back, 5 bases at V and 5 bases at J, with 10 bases in the middle. TRB rearrangements were amplified by multiplex PCR with BIOMED2 TRB-A/B primers. TCRdb re-called the multiplex PCR reads with MiXCR, one entry per CDR3 protein. The sample lists 8,500 to 13,000 distinct CDR3 sequences; more than 30% were seen once. The chain has TRBV11-1 and TRBJ2-1, with D perhaps TRBD1 (5 bases). The specimen sequenced was blood. This TCR came from a human donor with active COVID-19. The CDR3 nucleotides are TGTGCCAGCAGCCCAGGACAAAACAATGAGCAGTTCTTC. Amino acids: CASSPGQNNEQFF.